What follows are 13 T cell receptor beta chains derived from one specimen sequenced in a study of vaccination and CD4 T cells after COVID-19. These TCRs' antigens remain unknown. Documented treatment: approximately nine-day PBMC culture with coronavirus spike peptide pools or control peptides (ViraFEST assay). Scientists ran DNA taken from cultured CD4+ T cells through the Oncomine TCR Beta short-read assay for sequencing. TCRdb itself ran the PCR reads through MiXCR, one entry per CDR3 protein. The sample comprises under 20,000 distinct CDR3 sequences, around 60% of which are singletons, and approximately 11% rests with the top ten. The sequenced sample consisted of CD4+ T cells from blood, cultured in vitro. Receptors were obtained from a human donor who had recovered from COVID-19.

The chain joins TRBV29-1 to TRBJ2-3; 13 positions agree with TRBD2. The trim removed 7 bases at V and 6 bases at J, leaving 13 bases unmatched. CDR1 SQVTM and CDR2 ANQGSEA come from the germline V gene. The CDR3 has 16 amino acids. DNA of the CDR3: TGCAGCGGTCAGGCCGCTACTAGCGGGAGGGGCGATACGCAGTATTTT. Protein sequence: CSGQAATSGRGDTQYF.

The chain employs TRBV6-5 and TRBJ1-2, with D possibly TRBD1 on 5 matching bases. The CDR3 loop spans 16 amino acids. V gave up 0 bases and J gave up 6 bases, with 17 bases separating them. The V gene's germline CDR1 is MNHEY and CDR2 SVGAGI. CDR3 DNA: TGTGCCAGCAGTTACTCGATCTGGCAGGAGGGGAATGGCTACACCTTC. It yields the protein CASSYSIWQEGNGYTF.

This sequence joins TRBV15 and TRBJ1-2; no definite D call. The germline V gene has CDR1 LNHNV and CDR2 YYDKDF (reference sequence). V was trimmed by 0 bases and J by 5 bases, leaving 13 bases between them. The CDR3 is 15 residues long. The CDR3 region has the DNA TGTGCCACCAGCAGAGATCAGGCCAGGAGTTATGGCTACACCTTC. It encodes CATSRDQARSYGYTF.

In this sample, this clonotype turned up a few times. The chain is built from TRBV7-2 and TRBJ2-5; D ambiguous. The CDR3 is made up of 17 amino acids. V was trimmed by 2 bases and J by 6 bases, leaving 22 bases between them. Per the germline V gene, CDR1 is SGHTA and CDR2 is FQGNSA. Written as DNA, the CDR3 is TGTGCCAGCAGCTTAAAACCCCTCTCGCCCGCTGAGAAGACCCAGTACTTC. Its protein product is CASSLKPLSPAEKTQYF.

V usage is TRBV19 and J usage is TRBJ2-5; no firm D call. V was cut by 4 bases and J by 4 bases, with 4 bases left in between. CDR3 size: 11 residues. The germline CDR1 and CDR2 sequences are LNHDA and SQIVND (reference sequence). The DNA of the CDR3 is TGTGCCAGTAGTACAAGAGAGACCCAGTACTTC. Its translation: CASSTRETQYF.

The V call is TRBV6-4, the J call TRBJ1-5; D gene ambiguous. CDR3 length equals 13 residues. The V gene's germline CDR1 is MRHNA and CDR2 SNTAGT. The V and J ends lost 4 bases and 4 bases respectively, with 8 bases between them. CDR3 nucleotides: TGTGCCAGCAGTGCGGAAGTTAATCAGCCCCAGCATTTT. Translated, it gives CASSAEVNQPQHF.

This sequence joins TRBV10-1 and TRBJ2-1; 8 bases agree with TRBD2. The CDR3 is 11 residues long. Germline CDR1 reads WNHNN; CDR2 reads SYGVQD (reference sequence). J was trimmed by 6 bases and V by 10 bases; bases with no gene match: 2. In nucleotides, the CDR3 is TGCGCCACCGGGACTAGCAATGAGCAGTTCTTC. Translation gives CATGTSNEQFF.

J is TRBJ1-2 and V is TRBV18, with D tentatively TRBD1 (5 bases). This CDR3 comprises 13 residues. Germline assignment: CDR1 KGHSH and CDR2 LQKENI. The germline V and J ends were trimmed by 6 bases and 3 bases, with 11 bases remaining between them. Here the CDR3 reads CASSQGGDYGYTF. The CDR3 nucleotides read TGTGCCAGCTCGCAGGGTGGGGACTATGGCTACACCTTC.

This chain uses TRBV10-1 with TRBJ1-1; 8 bases agree with TRBD1. V shed 6 bases and J 3 bases; nucleotides not matched to a gene: 3. The CDR3 totals 13 residues. Germline V gene sequence: CDR1 WNHNN, CDR2 SYGVQD (reference sequence). CDR3 loop: CASSAGGYTEAFF. The CDR3 nucleotides read TGCGCCAGCAGCGCAGGGGGCTACACTGAAGCTTTCTTT.

The chain carries TRBV5-8 and TRBJ1-2; 9 bases match TRBD1. V gave up 2 bases and J gave up 4 bases; unmatched junction bases: 9. CDR1 SGHTS and CDR2 YDEGEE come from the germline V gene. The CDR3 sequence is 16 residues long. The CDR3 sequence is CASSFGPGQGIYGYTF. The CDR3 DNA follows: TGTGCCAGCAGCTTTGGGCCGGGACAGGGCATCTATGGCTACACCTTC.

CDR3 sequence reads: CASSPRLGGGELFF. Here the CDR3 DNA reads TGTGCCAGCAGTCCGCGACTTGGAGGGGGGGAGCTGTTTTTT. V is TRBV27 and J is TRBJ2-2; D may be TRBD2 (6 bases). The CDR3 covers 14 residues. From germline, CDR1 is MNHEY and CDR2 SMNVEV (reference sequence). V gave up 5 bases and J gave up 8 bases, with 15 bases separating them.

Comment on this clonotype: A junction boundary mismatches the germline segment, possibly from a read error. The rearrangement links TRBV4-2 to TRBJ2-1, with 7 bases lining up with TRBD2. The CDR3 sequence is 14 residues long. Germline V CDR1 and CDR2: LGHNA, YNFKEQ. The CDR3 protein is CASSQVSSGTESYF. The CDR3, as DNA: TGTGCCAGCAGCCAAGTCTCGAGCGGGACCGAAAGTTACTTC.

The rearrangement joins TRBV9 to TRBJ2-2; no clear D. CDR1 and CDR2 (germline): SGDLS, YYNGEE. The V gene lost 3 bases and the J gene lost 0 bases, with 12 bases spanning the gap. The CDR3 sequence is 16 residues long. CDR3 loop: CASSAHEDPNTGELFF. In DNA, the CDR3 is TGTGCCAGCAGCGCCCACGAAGACCCGAACACCGGGGAGCTGTTTTTT.